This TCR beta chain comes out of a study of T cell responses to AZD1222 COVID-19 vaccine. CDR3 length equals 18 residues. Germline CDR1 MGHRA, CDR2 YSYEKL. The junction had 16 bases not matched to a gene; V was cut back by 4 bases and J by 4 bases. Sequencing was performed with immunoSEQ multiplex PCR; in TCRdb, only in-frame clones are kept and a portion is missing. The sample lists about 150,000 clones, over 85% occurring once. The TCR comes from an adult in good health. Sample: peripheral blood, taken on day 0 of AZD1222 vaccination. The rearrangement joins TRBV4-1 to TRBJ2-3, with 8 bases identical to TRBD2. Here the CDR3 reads CASSRQPTGSGDPDTQYF. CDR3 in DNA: TGCGCCAGCAGCCGCCAACCGACGGGTAGCGGGGATCCAGATACGCAGTATTTT.